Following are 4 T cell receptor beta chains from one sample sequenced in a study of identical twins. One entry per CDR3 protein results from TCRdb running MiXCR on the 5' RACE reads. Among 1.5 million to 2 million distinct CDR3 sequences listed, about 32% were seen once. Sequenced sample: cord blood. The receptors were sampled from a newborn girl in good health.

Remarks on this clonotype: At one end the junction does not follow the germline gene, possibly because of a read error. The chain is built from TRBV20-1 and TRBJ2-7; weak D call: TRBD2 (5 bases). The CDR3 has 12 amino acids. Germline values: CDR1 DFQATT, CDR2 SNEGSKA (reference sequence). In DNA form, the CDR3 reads TGCGGTGCTAGAAGGAGGTTCTACGAGCAGTACTTC. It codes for CGARRRFYEQYF.

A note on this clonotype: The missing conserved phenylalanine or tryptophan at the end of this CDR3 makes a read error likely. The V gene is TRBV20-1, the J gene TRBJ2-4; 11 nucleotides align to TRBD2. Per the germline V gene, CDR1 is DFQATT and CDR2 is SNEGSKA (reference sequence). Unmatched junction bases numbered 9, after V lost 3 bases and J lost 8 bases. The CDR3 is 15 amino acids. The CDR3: CSARALAGGSYIQYL. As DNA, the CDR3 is TGCAGTGCTAGGGCCCTAGCGGGAGGATCTTACATTCAGTACTTA.

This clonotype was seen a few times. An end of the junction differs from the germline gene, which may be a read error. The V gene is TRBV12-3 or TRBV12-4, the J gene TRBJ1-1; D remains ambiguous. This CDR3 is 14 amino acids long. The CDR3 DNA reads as TGCGCCAGCAGCCCAGGAGGGCTGAACACTGAAGCTTTCTTT. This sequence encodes CASSPGGLNTEAFF.

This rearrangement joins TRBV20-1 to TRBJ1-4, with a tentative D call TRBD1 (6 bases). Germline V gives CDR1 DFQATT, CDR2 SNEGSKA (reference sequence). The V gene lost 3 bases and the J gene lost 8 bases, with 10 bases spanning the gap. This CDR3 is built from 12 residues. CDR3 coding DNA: TGCAGTGCTAGGCTGGGGGCAGAAAAACTGTTTTTT. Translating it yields CSARLGAEKLFF.